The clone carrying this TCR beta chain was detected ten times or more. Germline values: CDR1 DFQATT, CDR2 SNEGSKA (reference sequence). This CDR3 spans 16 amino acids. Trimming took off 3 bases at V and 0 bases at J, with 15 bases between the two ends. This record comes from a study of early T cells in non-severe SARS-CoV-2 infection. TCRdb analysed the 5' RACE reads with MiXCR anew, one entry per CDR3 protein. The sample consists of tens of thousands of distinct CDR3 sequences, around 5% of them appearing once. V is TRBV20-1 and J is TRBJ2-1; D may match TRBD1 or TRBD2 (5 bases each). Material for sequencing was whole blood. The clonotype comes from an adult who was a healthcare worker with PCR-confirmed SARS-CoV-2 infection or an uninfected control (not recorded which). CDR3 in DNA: TGCAGTGCTAGTAATCGGTTGGGGGTCTCCTACAATGAGCAGTTCTTC. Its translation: CSASNRLGVSYNEQFF.